This is a list of T cell receptor beta chains from one sample in a study of blood T cell repertoires in COVID-19. The data were produced by immunoSEQ multiplex PCR, yet TCRdb's version contains in-frame clones alone and is incomplete. In the table there are about 500,000 clones, around 90% of which are singletons. Sequencing was carried out using PBMCs or T cells enriched from blood (not recorded which). The receptor source for this set is a young woman who had recovered from COVID-19. Both conserved end residues are part of each CDR3. D genes are given only for firm matches. Where a row states a size, it is once, few, many or the class of an expanded clone; other rows omit it.

J gene | D gene | V gene | clone size | CDR3 DNA | CDR3 protein
TRBJ1-4 | NA | TRBV4-2 | NA | TGTGCCAGCAGCCTCCCCCGGACAGAGAGGAATGAAAAACTGTTTTTT | CASSLPRTERNEKLFF
TRBJ1-1 | TRBD1 | TRBV5-1 | NA | TGCGCCAGCACTTACGGGACAGGGGGCACTGAAGCTTTCTTT | CASTYGTGGTEAFF
TRBJ2-3 | TRBD1 | TRBV6-5 | once | TGTGCCAGCAGTTACGAAGGGGGCGCAGATACGCAGTATTTT | CASSYEGGADTQYF
TRBJ1-5 | NA | TRBV18 | few | TGTGCCAGCTCACCAGTCCGGGTCGGGGGGAACCAGCCCCAGCATTTT | CASSPVRVGGNQPQHF
TRBJ1-4 | TRBD1 | TRBV24-1 | NA | TGTGCCACCAGTGATTTGCACGGGACAGGGGGAAAAAAACTGTTTTTT | CATSDLHGTGGKKLFF
TRBJ1-1 | TRBD1 | TRBV6-5 | NA | TGTGCCAGCCTGGGACAGATGAACACTGAAGCTTTCTTT | CASLGQMNTEAFF
TRBJ2-2 | TRBD2 | TRBV6-2/TRBV6-3 | NA | TGTGCCAGCAGTTTGGGAGGGAACGGCGGGGAGCTGTTTTTT | CASSLGGNGGELFF
TRBJ1-2 | TRBD1 | TRBV13 | NA | TGTGCCAGCAGCCTAGAGGGGGCGCCGGTCCATGGCTACACCTTC | CASSLEGAPVHGYTF
TRBJ1-2 | NA | TRBV4-1 | once | TGCGCCAGCAGCCCCGGGGAGGGGACAAGCTACACCTTC | CASSPGEGTSYTF
TRBJ1-6 | NA | TRBV11-2 | NA | TGTGCCAGCAGCTTCAGGGGATCCTATAATTCACCCCTCCACTTT | CASSFRGSYNSPLHF
TRBJ1-6 | NA | TRBV5-1 | NA | TGCGCCAGCAGCCCGTCGGGGGAGGACAATTCACCCCTCCACTTT | CASSPSGEDNSPLHF
TRBJ1-1 | NA | TRBV30 | NA | TGTGCCTTATCCGGGACTACGAATACTGAAGCTTTCTTT | CALSGTTNTEAFF
TRBJ1-1 | NA | TRBV30 | NA | TGTGCCTGGAGTCCAAATACGGGAACTGAAGCTTTCTTT | CAWSPNTGTEAFF
TRBJ1-1 | NA | TRBV5-1 | few | TGCGCCAGCAGCTTGTCGGCAGGGGACGGCACTGAAGCTTTCTTT | CASSLSAGDGTEAFF
TRBJ2-5 | TRBD2 | TRBV2 | NA | TGTGCCAGCAGTTCACCCCCGGGGGGGCAAGAGACCCAGTACTTC | CASSSPPGGQETQYF
TRBJ2-1 | TRBD1 | TRBV28 | NA | TGTGCCAGCAGTTTAACAGGGGCCAATGAGCAGTTCTTC | CASSLTGANEQFF
TRBJ1-2 | NA | TRBV6-5 | NA | TGTGCCAGCAACCCTCGGGGGACCTATGGCTACACCTTC | CASNPRGTYGYTF
TRBJ1-1 | NA | TRBV12-3/TRBV12-4 | NA | TGTGCCAGCAGTTTTAGAGAGAACACTGAAGCTTTCTTT | CASSFRENTEAFF
TRBJ2-7 | NA | TRBV29-1 | NA | TGCAGCGTCTCACCAGGGGGGTCCTTCGAGCAGTACTTC | CSVSPGGSFEQYF
TRBJ1-3 | NA | TRBV4-1 | NA | TGCGCCAGCAGCCGGGGGGGCATTGTTCTCTCGGGAAACACCATATATTTT | CASSRGGIVLSGNTIYF
TRBJ1-5 | NA | TRBV3-1/TRBV3-2 | few | TGTGCCAGCAGCCAAGATCCCAGGAATCAGCCCCAGCATTTT | CASSQDPRNQPQHF
TRBJ1-2 | NA | TRBV30 | NA | TGTGCCTGCGAGGACACGTCTGGCTACACCTTC | CACEDTSGYTF
TRBJ1-4 | NA | TRBV5-1 | NA | TGCGCCAGCAGCTTGGGGGGCCCTGAAAAACTGTTTTTT | CASSLGGPEKLFF
TRBJ2-2 | TRBD2 | TRBV4-1 | NA | TGCGCCAGCAGCCAAGATCTTTTAGGGGACTACGCGAACACCGGGGAGCTGTTTTTT | CASSQDLLGDYANTGELFF
TRBJ1-3 | NA | TRBV28 | once | TGTGCCAGCAGTTTATATCTTGGCGACTCGAGCTCTGGAAACACCATATATTTT | CASSLYLGDSSSGNTIYF
TRBJ1-5 | NA | TRBV6-1 | NA | TGTGCCAGCCGAGGAGTAGATAGCAATCAGCCCCAGCATTTT | CASRGVDSNQPQHF
TRBJ2-7 | NA | TRBV28 | once | TGTGCCAGCAGTGACTACGGGACTGGGTTCTACGAGCAGTACTTC | CASSDYGTGFYEQYF
TRBJ1-2 | NA | TRBV20-1 | NA | TGCAGTGCTAGTCCGCGAAGGGGTGACGGCTACACCTTC | CSASPRRGDGYTF
TRBJ2-2 | NA | TRBV9 | NA | TGTGCCAGCAGCGTAGAAGGAGAGGCGGGACCGAACACCGGGGAGCTGTTTTTT | CASSVEGEAGPNTGELFF
TRBJ1-1 | NA | TRBV5-5 | NA | TGTGCCAGCAGCCCCAGCGGGCAGATGAACACTGAAGCTTTCTTT | CASSPSGQMNTEAFF
TRBJ2-7 | NA | TRBV7-9 | NA | TGTGCCAGCAGCCCCCAGGGGGGAGAAGTAGGCTACGAGCAGTACTTC | CASSPQGGEVGYEQYF
TRBJ1-1 | TRBD1 | TRBV11-2 | NA | TGTGCCAGCAGCTCCACAGGGGGAGAGCCTGAAGCTTTCTTT | CASSSTGGEPEAFF
TRBJ2-1 | NA | TRBV11-2 | NA | TGTGCCAGCAGCTTGGTCAACAGAGACAATGAGCAGTTCTTC | CASSLVNRDNEQFF
TRBJ2-3 | TRBD1 | TRBV2 | NA | TGTGCCAGCAGGAAGGACAGGGGGAAAGATACGCAGTATTTT | CASRKDRGKDTQYF
TRBJ1-2 | TRBD1 | TRBV7-2 | once | TGTGCCAGCAGCCTAGAGCCGGGACAGCCCTATGGCTACACCTTC | CASSLEPGQPYGYTF
TRBJ2-7 | TRBD1 | TRBV5-6 | NA | TGTGCCAGCCGGATCCGGGACAGGGCCCACGAGCAGTACTTC | CASRIRDRAHEQYF
TRBJ1-6 | NA | TRBV12-3/TRBV12-4 | NA | TGTGCCAGCGGACAAAGTATCGGGCCCCTCCACTTT | CASGQSIGPLHF
TRBJ1-1 | TRBD1 | TRBV29-1 | NA | TGCAGCGTGGGGGAAGCGGACAGGGGCGCTGAAGCTTTCTTT | CSVGEADRGAEAFF
TRBJ1-1 | NA | TRBV19 | NA | TGTGCCAGTAGTAGGGACACGAACACTGAAGCTTTCTTT | CASSRDTNTEAFF
TRBJ1-2 | NA | TRBV6-1 | NA | TGTGCCAGCAGCCGAGACGGGAACTATGGCTACACCTTC | CASSRDGNYGYTF
TRBJ1-1 | NA | TRBV19 | few | TGTGCCAGTAGAATGGGACTTTCGAACACTGAAGCTTTCTTT | CASRMGLSNTEAFF
TRBJ1-2 | NA | TRBV7-9 | few | TGTGCCAGCAGCTTCCACAGTCTGTATGGCTACACCTTC | CASSFHSLYGYTF
TRBJ1-1 | NA | TRBV10-3 | NA | TGTGCCATCAGTGAGCGGGGTTCAAGTTACCAGAACACTGAAGCTTTCTTT | CAISERGSSYQNTEAFF
TRBJ1-5 | NA | TRBV6-1 | NA | TGTGCCAGCAGTGAAGAATGGGGGCTCCCCAGTCAGCCCCAGCATTTT | CASSEEWGLPSQPQHF
TRBJ1-2 | NA | TRBV29-1 | NA | TGCAGCGTTGTGGAGGGAGGCTACACCTTC | CSVVEGGYTF
TRBJ2-7 | NA | TRBV10-3 | NA | TGTGCCATCAGTGAGTCGAGGACTTCCTACGAGCAGTACTTC | CAISESRTSYEQYF
TRBJ1-1 | TRBD1 | TRBV5-1 | NA | TGCGCCAGCAGCTTGGGACAGGGCTACACTGAAGCTTTCTTT | CASSLGQGYTEAFF
TRBJ1-2 | NA | TRBV28 | few | TGTGCCAGCAGTTTAGGTGAGAGTGGCTACACCTTC | CASSLGESGYTF
TRBJ1-4 | NA | TRBV5-1 | once | TGCGCCAGCAGCTTGGAGGGGGTTAGTGAAAAACTGTTTTTT | CASSLEGVSEKLFF
TRBJ2-3 | TRBD2 | TRBV27 | NA | TGTGCCAGCAGTTTTCGGGGGGGCCCAGATACGCAGTATTTT | CASSFRGGPDTQYF
TRBJ2-7 | NA | TRBV6-5 | NA | TGTGCCAGCAGTTTACAAGGGGGAAACCCCAACGAGCAGTACTTC | CASSLQGGNPNEQYF
TRBJ1-2 | TRBD1 | TRBV5-1 | NA | TGCGCCAGCAGCTTGGAGGCAGGGGGCAACTATGGCTACACCTTC | CASSLEAGGNYGYTF
TRBJ2-5 | NA | TRBV7-8 | NA | TGTGCCAGCAGCTTATCGACATTGGCGGGTCGGGATAAAGAGACCCAGTACTTC | CASSLSTLAGRDKETQYF
TRBJ1-5 | NA | TRBV3-1/TRBV3-2 | few | TGTGCCAGCAGCCAAGGAGGGAGACGGCAGCCCCAGCATTTT | CASSQGGRRQPQHF
TRBJ1-5 | TRBD1 | TRBV2 | NA | TGTGCCAGCAAGGGACAGGGAACTCAGCCCCAGCATTTT | CASKGQGTQPQHF
TRBJ2-2 | NA | TRBV5-6 | NA | TGTGCCAGCAGCCCCTACGCGGGCGGGGAGCTGTTTTTT | CASSPYAGGELFF
TRBJ2-1 | TRBD2 | TRBV5-4 | NA | TGTGCCAGCAGCCTAAGGACTAGTGAGCAGTTCTTC | CASSLRTSEQFF